This is a list of T cell receptor beta chains from one sample in a study of T cells in Graves' hyperthyroidism and ophthalmopathy. TCRdb re-derived calls from the multiplex PCR reads in MiXCR, one entry per CDR3 protein. The table has fewer than 500,000 distinct CDR3 sequences, more than 14% seen once; the top ten hold about 20%. Sequencing was performed on blood. All receptors come from a woman aged 25 to 39 with Graves' ophthalmopathy. Both conserved end residues are part of each CDR3. The order of the fields is D gene, clone size, J gene, V gene, CDR3 protein, CDR3 DNA. The D gene is left open where the match is weak. The size of a clone is reported for some rows only, either as once, few or many, or as a class for expanded clones.

>NA|many|TRBJ2-5|TRBV20-1
CSARPGFQETQYF
TGCAGTGCCAGACCCGGGTTCCAAGAGACCCAGTACTTC
>TRBD2|few|TRBJ2-3|TRBV20-1
CSARDQGSGGGTDTQYF
TGCAGTGCTAGAGATCAGGGAAGCGGGGGAGGAACAGATACGCAGTATTTT
>NA|NA|TRBJ2-7|TRBV20-1
CSAPLTQGAYEQYF
TGCAGTGCTCCCCTGACCCAGGGAGCCTACGAGCAGTACTTC
>NA|few|TRBJ2-7|TRBV7-8
CASSLIYEQCF
TGTGCCAGCAGCTTAATCTACGAGCAGTGCTTC
>NA|many|TRBJ2-7|TRBV20-1
CSARYPGGFDEQYF
TGCAGTGCTAGATATCCCGGAGGGTTCGACGAGCAGTACTTC
>TRBD2|many|TRBJ2-5|TRBV15
CATSRDPSGGPSGTQYF
TGTGCCACCAGCAGAGACCCTAGCGGGGGGCCCAGCGGGACCCAGTACTTC
>NA|few|TRBJ1-2|TRBV9
CASRPGYTF
TGTGCCAGCAGGCCTGGCTACACCTTC
>NA|many|TRBJ1-1|TRBV29-1
CSVGRQYTEAFF
TGCAGCGTTGGACGACAGTACACTGAAGCTTTCTTT
>NA|NA|TRBJ1-1|TRBV20-1
CSARRGAIAEAFF
TGCAGTGCTAGGCGGGGGGCGATCGCTGAAGCTTTCTTT
>NA|many|TRBJ2-3|TRBV28
CASSLPGPGAHTQYF
TGTGCCAGCAGTCTCCCGGGACCGGGGGCTCATACGCAGTATTTT
>NA|many|TRBJ1-6|TRBV28
CASSFSGSNSPLHF
TGTGCCAGCAGTTTTTCGGGGAGCAATTCACCCCTCCACTTT
>TRBD2|NA|TRBJ2-6|TRBV20-1
CSARAQRGGSGANVLTF
TGCAGTGCTAGAGCACAGCGGGGGGGATCTGGGGCCAACGTCCTGACTTTC
>TRBD1|many|TRBJ2-7|TRBV28
CASSFTGQGGIYYEQYF
TGTGCCAGCAGTTTCACGGGACAGGGCGGCATCTACTACGAGCAGTACTTC
>TRBD1|NA|TRBJ1-5|TRBV30
CAWTETGGFGQPQHF
TGTGCCTGGACCGAAACAGGGGGCTTTGGTCAGCCCCAGCATTTT
>NA|few|TRBJ2-7|TRBV28
CASGTGTRGQYF
TGTGCCAGTGGAACCGGGACCCGAGGGCAGTACTTC
>TRBD1|many|TRBJ1-4|TRBV15
CATSREGQLNEKLFF
TGTGCCACCAGCAGAGAGGGACAGCTTAATGAAAAACTGTTTTTT
>TRBD1|many|TRBJ1-3|TRBV28
CASSPAGTGSFGNTIYF
TGTGCCAGCAGTCCGGCCGGGACAGGGTCTTTTGGAAACACCATATATTTT
>NA|many|TRBJ2-5|TRBV7-9
CATGQETQYF
TGTGCGACAGGCCAAGAGACCCAGTACTTC
>NA|many|TRBJ1-1|TRBV6-1
CASSEKGNTEAFF
TGTGCCAGCAGTGAAAAGGGGAACACTGAAGCTTTCTTT
>TRBD2|many|TRBJ2-3|TRBV5-1
CASSFRDYSSTDTQYF
TGCGCCAGCAGCTTCCGGGACTACTCTAGCACAGATACGCAGTATTTT
>NA|many|TRBJ1-1|TRBV4-2
CASSLFGATEAFF
TGTGCCAGCAGCCTCTTTGGGGCCACTGAAGCTTTCTTT
>NA|many|TRBJ2-1|TRBV20-1
CSARTTRPEQFF
TGCAGTGCTAGAACTACGAGACCTGAGCAGTTCTTC
>NA|many|TRBJ2-1|TRBV2
CASSGDFSSYNEQFF
TGTGCCAGCAGTGGGGACTTCTCCTCTTACAATGAGCAGTTCTTC
>NA|NA|TRBJ2-2|TRBV20-1
CSARDRTEELFF
TGCAGTGCTAGAGATCGGACCGAGGAGCTGTTTTTT
>NA|many|TRBJ1-4|TRBV2
CASSESATNEKLFF
TGTGCCAGCAGTGAAAGTGCAACTAATGAAAAACTGTTTTTT
>TRBD2|many|TRBJ2-3|TRBV7-3
CASSLSGGGNTQYF
TGTGCCAGCAGCTTGAGCGGGGGAGGTAATACGCAGTATTTT
>TRBD1|NA|TRBJ2-5|TRBV5-6
CASSLGQGRGLYQETQYF
TGTGCCAGCAGCCTGGGACAGGGAAGAGGACTGTACCAAGAGACCCAGTACTTC
>TRBD1|NA|TRBJ2-7|TRBV20-1
CSARPGQGYEQYF
TGCAGTGCTAGACCAGGACAGGGCTACGAGCAGTACTTC
>TRBD1|once|TRBJ1-1|TRBV5-6
CASSEDRGTEAFF
TGTGCCAGCAGTGAGGACAGGGGGACTGAAGCTTTCTTT
>TRBD1|many|TRBJ1-2|TRBV20-1
CSASQGQGYGYTF
TGCAGTGCTAGCCAAGGACAGGGCTATGGCTACACCTTC
>TRBD2|many|TRBJ2-2|TRBV2
CASRRTSVNTGELFF
TGTGCCAGCAGACGCACTAGCGTGAACACCGGGGAGCTGTTTTTT
>NA|many|TRBJ1-6|TRBV7-8
CASSSSRIPQGRIHF
TGTGCCAGCAGCTCCTCCCGAATACCACAGGGCCGGATCCACTTT
>TRBD1|many|TRBJ1-3|TRBV13
CASSLWVRRGLISGNTIYF
TGTGCCAGCAGCTTATGGGTCCGGAGGGGGCTGATCTCTGGAAACACCATATATTTT
>TRBD1|NA|TRBJ2-1|TRBV7-9
CASSRTGDHEQFF
TGTGCCAGCAGCCGGACAGGGGACCATGAGCAGTTCTTC
>TRBD1|few|TRBJ1-2|TRBV6-2/TRBV6-3
CASSYSGTAIPNGYTF
TGTGCCAGCAGTTACTCCGGGACAGCTATCCCGAATGGCTACACCTTC
>NA|many|TRBJ2-3|TRBV12-3/TRBV12-4
CASTRGGGGDTQYF
TGTGCCAGCACCAGGGGGGGCGGGGGAGATACGCAGTATTTT
>TRBD1|NA|TRBJ1-1|TRBV28
CASSFEAIQGLGTEAFF
TGTGCCAGCAGTTTTGAGGCTATACAGGGGCTAGGAACTGAAGCTTTCTTT
>NA|many|TRBJ1-5|TRBV6-2/TRBV6-3
CASSYGDGYQPQHF
TGTGCCAGCAGTTACGGGGACGGTTATCAGCCCCAGCATTTT
>NA|many|TRBJ1-2|TRBV7-6
CASSSGTLGLYGYTF
TGTGCCAGCAGCTCAGGAACCTTGGGACTCTATGGCTACACCTTC
>TRBD1|many|TRBJ2-7|TRBV7-3
CASSLGGDRAYEQYF
TGTGCCAGCAGCTTAGGGGGGGACAGGGCCTACGAGCAGTACTTC
>NA|many|TRBJ2-1|TRBV12-3/TRBV12-4
CASTPLGVRSYNEQFF
TGTGCCAGCACACCCCTGGGGGTAAGGTCCTACAATGAGCAGTTCTTC
>TRBD1|many|TRBJ1-6|TRBV28
CASSSGGGDPVFSLHF
TGTGCCAGCAGTTCCGGAGGGGGCGACCCCGTATTTTCCCTCCACTTT
>NA|many|TRBJ2-5|TRBV2
CASRNALVETQYF
TGTGCCAGCAGGAACGCCCTTGTGGAGACCCAGTACTTC
>TRBD2|many|TRBJ2-1|TRBV7-3
CASSLGLAVNNEQFF
TGTGCCAGCAGCCTCGGACTAGCGGTAAACAATGAGCAGTTCTTC
>TRBD1|many|TRBJ1-5|TRBV28
CASSPGQGVLDSNQPQHF
TGTGCCAGCAGTCCGGGACAGGGGGTCCTCGATAGCAATCAGCCCCAGCATTTT
>NA|many|TRBJ1-1|TRBV27
CASSPVQDGYTEAFF
TGTGCCAGCAGTCCGGTCCAGGACGGTTACACTGAAGCTTTCTTT
>NA|many|TRBJ1-5|TRBV7-8
CASSLTRRGSNQPQHF
TGTGCCAGCAGCCTGACCCGGCGAGGTAGCAATCAGCCCCAGCATTTT
>NA|many|TRBJ2-1|TRBV20-1
CSARAGYNEQFF
TGCAGTGCTAGAGCCGGCTACAATGAGCAGTTCTTC
>TRBD1|many|TRBJ1-6|TRBV18
CASSSGQGRNNSPLHF
TGTGCCAGCTCGTCCGGACAGGGGAGAAATAATTCACCCCTCCACTTT
>NA|many|TRBJ2-7|TRBV12-3/TRBV12-4
CASSRTAAYEQYF
TGTGCCAGCAGTAGGACAGCCGCCTACGAGCAGTACTTC
>NA|many|TRBJ2-3|TRBV2
CASSARLTDTQYF
TGTGCCAGCAGCGCTAGACTCACAGATACGCAGTATTTT
>TRBD2|many|TRBJ2-1|TRBV12-3/TRBV12-4
CASSSLAGGNNEQFF
TGTGCCAGCAGTTCCCTAGCGGGGGGGAACAATGAGCAGTTCTTC
>NA|many|TRBJ2-7|TRBV10-3
CAISVAGYEQYF
TGTGCCATCAGTGTGGCGGGCTACGAGCAGTACTTC
>NA|NA|TRBJ2-5|TRBV12-3/TRBV12-4
CASNLVWGTGEETQYF
TGTGCCAGCAATTTGGTCTGGGGGACGGGGGAAGAGACCCAGTACTTC
>NA|few|TRBJ2-1|TRBV7-9
CASNLGLNSYNEQFF
TGTGCCAGCAACTTAGGGTTGAACAGTTACAATGAGCAGTTCTTC
>NA|many|TRBJ2-5|TRBV7-3
CASSAGVAFQETQYF
TGTGCCAGCAGCGCAGGGGTGGCTTTCCAAGAGACCCAGTACTTC
>NA|many|TRBJ2-1|TRBV28
CASSLGIQYNEQFF
TGTGCCAGCAGCCTCGGGATACAGTACAATGAGCAGTTCTTC
>NA|many|TRBJ1-1|TRBV12-3/TRBV12-4
CASSLAITGEAFF
TGTGCCAGCAGTTTAGCGATTACAGGGGAAGCTTTCTTT
>NA|NA|TRBJ1-1|TRBV9
CASSSLRGGGETEAFF
TGTGCCAGCAGCTCCCTAAGGGGGGGGGGTGAGACTGAAGCTTTCTTT